This T cell receptor (beta chain) appears in the sequencing data of a study of OX40 agonist ivuxolimab in advanced cancers. Study-level information: Patients were dosed with the agonistic anti-OX40 (CD134) antibody ivuxolimab. Patients were under 90% male with ages roughly 20 to 90, mean roughly 64. Overall study findings and caveats: CD4+ T cells averaged fewer expanded clones than CD8+ T cells.

Of note for this clone: Its antigen remains unidentified.

The table came from immunoSEQ multiplex PCR; TCRdb's copy has only in-frame clones and leaves some out. The sample shows 100,000 or so clones, roughly nine tenths of them seen only once. From germline, CDR1 is SGHRS and CDR2 YFSETQ. This CDR3 region has 16 residues. Trimming cost V 4 bases and J 2 bases; bases outside gene matches: 9. The source is an adult with an advanced solid tumor such as melanoma, head and neck, liver or kidney cancer. The sequencing here drew on CD4+ or CD8+ T cells sorted from blood, taken in a trial of the OX40 agonist ivuxolimab. The V call is TRBV5-1, the J call TRBJ2-3; 8 positions match TRBD2. CDR3 sequence reads: CASSRGTRGPTDTQYF. The CDR3 DNA follows: TGCGCCAGCAGCAGGGGGACTAGAGGTCCCACAGATACGCAGTATTTT.